This TCR beta chain was observed in a study of blood T cell repertoires in COVID-19. In the study overall: Specimens from acute and convalescent COVID-19 originated in the United States, Italy and Spain. The cDNA or gDNA used as material had been derived from T cells, B-cell-depleted T cells, or PBMCs.

Trimming pared 3 bases from V and 10 bases from J, leaving 7 bases between. The CDR3 has 12 amino acids. Germline CDR1 and CDR2: MDHEN and SYDVKM. As originally analysed: Amplification with reference gene primers provided the estimates of nucleated cell counts. Some clones are missing from TCRdb's copy, which holds only in-frame ones; the method was immunoSEQ multiplex PCR. The DNA was the basis for D and trimming; V, J and clone size are from that table. The data contain around 250,000 clones, about 90% of them seen just once; the ten biggest clones take up about 9.4%. Sequenced material: peripheral blood. This TCR was sampled from a woman in her 70s with COVID-19, enrolled during active disease. This chain links TRBV28 with TRBJ1-6; D is undetermined. In nucleotides, the CDR3 is TGTGCCAGCAGTTTGACTAGATCACCCCTCCACTTT. Translated, it gives CASSLTRSPLHF.